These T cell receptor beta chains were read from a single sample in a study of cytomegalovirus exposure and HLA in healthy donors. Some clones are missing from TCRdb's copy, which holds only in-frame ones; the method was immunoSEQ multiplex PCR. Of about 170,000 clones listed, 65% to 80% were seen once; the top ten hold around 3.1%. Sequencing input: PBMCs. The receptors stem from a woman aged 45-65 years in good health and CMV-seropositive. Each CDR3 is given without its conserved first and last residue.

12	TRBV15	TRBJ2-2	ATSRVQAAGELF
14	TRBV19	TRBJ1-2	ASSLTQSDRGNGYT
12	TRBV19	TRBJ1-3	ASTSNRVGNTIY
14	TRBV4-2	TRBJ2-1	ASSQDLLAPLNEQF
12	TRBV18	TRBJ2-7	ASSPVLDSYEQY
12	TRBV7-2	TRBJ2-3	ASSPSGGGDTQY
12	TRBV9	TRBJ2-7	ASSPQGASYEQY
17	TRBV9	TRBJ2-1	ASSVQTRTSGRSYNEQF
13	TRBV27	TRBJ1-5	ASRPWDKGNQPQH
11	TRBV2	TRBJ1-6	AAGQETNSPLH
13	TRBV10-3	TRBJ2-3	AIATQDPSTDTQY